One sample yielded the 15 T cell receptor beta chains listed below, sequenced in a study of blood T cell repertoires in COVID-19. TCRdb's table, derived via immunoSEQ multiplex PCR, lists solely in-frame clones and lacks some. The table has more than 75,000 clones, roughly four fifths seen once; the top ten hold under 11%. Sequenced material: peripheral blood. All receptors come from a man in his sixties with acute or convalescent COVID-19.

The chain employs TRBV20-1 and TRBJ2-1; no definite D call. Germline-derived CDR1 and CDR2 are DFQATT and SNEGSKA (reference sequence). This CDR3 contains 9 residues. The V end lost 5 bases, the J end lost 12 bases, and 8 bases lay between the germline ends. Here the CDR3 DNA reads TGCAGTGCTGCCTCCGGGCAGTTCTTC. Translating gives CSAASGQFF.

Only one count was recorded for this clone. The genes are TRBV28 and TRBJ1-1; tentatively, D is TRBD1 (6 bases). The CDR3 extends over 13 amino acids. Looked up from germline, CDR1 is MDHEN and CDR2 is SYDVKM. Trimming stripped 8 bases from V and 4 bases from J, with 14 bases between. In DNA form, the CDR3 reads TGTGCCAGCTCTAGGGCAGGGGTCACTGAAGCTTTCTTT. Its translation is CASSRAGVTEAFF. Complete variable domain (other parts from reference TRBV28 and TRBJ1-1): DVKVTQSSRYLVKRTGEKVFLECVQDMDHENMFWYRQDPGLGLRLIYFSYDVKMKEKGDIPEGYSVSREKKERFSLILESASTNQTSMYLCASSRAGVTEAFFGQGTRLTVV.

The table lists this clone with a count of one. Other nucleotide sequences from this sample produce the same CDR3. V and J are TRBV2 and TRBJ1-5; 12 bases agree with TRBD1. Germline trimming cut 6 bases from V and 4 bases from J; bases unmatched to any gene: 4. This CDR3 comprises 15 residues. The germline gives CDR1 SNHLY, CDR2 FYNNEI. The DNA of the CDR3 is TGTGCCAGCAGCAGGGACAGGGGGCAGAATCAGCCCCAGCATTTT. Protein sequence: CASSRDRGQNQPQHF.

This clone was picked up one time. The rearrangement joins TRBV24-1 to TRBJ2-5, with TRBD1 matching over 11 bases. CDR1 and CDR2 from the germline V gene are KGHDR and SFDVKD. CDR3 length: 15 residues. Trimming took 5 bases from V and 4 from J; bases not matched to a gene: 5. CDR3 in DNA: TGTGCCACCAGTGTTTCGGACAGGGGGCGAGAGACCCAGTACTTC. Translating it yields CATSVSDRGRETQYF.

DNA of the CDR3: TGCGCCAGCAGCCGTTCTGAGCCTGGAAACACCATATATTTT. Its translation: CASSRSEPGNTIYF. The rearrangement links TRBV5-1 to TRBJ1-3; no reliable D call. Germline V gene sequence: CDR1 SGHRS, CDR2 YFSETQ. Between the trimmed V and J ends, which lost 4 bases and 2 bases, there was a span of 10 bases. The CDR3 loop spans 14 amino acids.

V usage is TRBV7-2 and J usage is TRBJ2-7; maybe TRBD2 (6 bases). V lost 3 bases and J lost 4, with 16 bases in between. CDR3 size: 15 residues. Germline lookup yields CDR1 SGHTA and CDR2 FQGNSA. This CDR3 is CASSFGAGREYEQYF. CDR3 sequence (DNA): TGTGCCAGCAGCTTCGGTGCAGGGCGGGAATACGAGCAGTACTTC.

The CDR3 here is CASRLRTGFGYGYTF. CDR3 bases: TGTGCCAGCAGACTTAGGACAGGGTTTGGCTATGGCTACACCTTC. The chain is built from TRBV6-5 and TRBJ1-2; 8 bases map to TRBD1. The CDR3 totals 15 residues. The ends lost 6 bases at V and 4 bases at J; junction bases unmatched: 10. Germline loops: CDR1 MNHEY, CDR2 SVGAGI.

The genes are TRBV9 and TRBJ1-4; TRBD1 matches at 9 bases. The CDR3 covers 16 residues. The germline CDR1 and CDR2 sequences are SGDLS and YYNGEE. After removal of 3 bases from V and 3 bases from J, the junction contained 6 bases not matched to a gene. This CDR3 is CASSATTGGANEKLFF. In DNA, the CDR3 is TGTGCCAGCAGCGCCACGACAGGGGGGGCTAATGAAAAACTGTTTTTT.

The chain couples TRBV7-2 to TRBJ1-3; D is perhaps TRBD1 (5 bases). Germline V gene sequence: CDR1 SGHTA, CDR2 FQGNSA. V lost 5 bases and J lost 0, with 11 bases in between. The CDR3 loop spans 15 amino acids. The CDR3 loop is CASSRDGSSGNTIYF. CDR3 nucleotides: TGTGCCAGCAGCAGGGACGGGAGCTCTGGAAACACCATATATTTT.

CDR3 DNA: TGTGCCAGCAGCCGGGACAGGGGGGAGTACGAGCAGTACTTC. This sequence encodes CASSRDRGEYEQYF. The chain is built from TRBV4-2 and TRBJ2-7; 11 positions match TRBD1. The CDR3 length is 14 residues. J gave up 4 bases and V 4 bases, and 3 bases lay outside the gene matches. The germline gives CDR1 LGHNA, CDR2 YNFKEQ.

This clone was counted once. The rearrangement links TRBV6-6 to TRBJ1-3; D call uncertain. With 6 bases removed from V and 0 bases from J, the gap between germline ends came to 15 bases. CDR1 is MNHNY, CDR2 SVGAGI, per germline (reference sequence). The CDR3 covers 16 residues. CDR3 nucleotides: TGTGCCAGCAGACCCCCGACACTGAGCTCTGGAAACACCATATATTTT. This gives the protein CASRPPTLSSGNTIYF.

The chain combines TRBV5-1 with TRBJ2-7, with a tentative D call TRBD2 (5 bases). The germline gives CDR1 SGHRS, CDR2 YFSETQ. The CDR3 runs 15 residues. Trimming took 0 bases from V and 1 from J, leaving 11 bases between them. The CDR3 DNA reads TGCGCCAGCAGCTTGGTAGCTACGGGGTCCTACGAGCAGTACTTC. It yields the protein CASSLVATGSYEQYF.

The J gene is TRBJ2-3, the V gene TRBV4-1; 9 nucleotides agree with TRBD1. The ends lost 0 bases at V and 6 bases at J; junction bases unmatched: 7. CDR1 is MGHRA and CDR2 is YSYEKL in the germline V gene. The CDR3 is made up of 16 amino acids. DNA for the CDR3: TGCGCCAGCAGCCAAGATGGGGACAGGGTGGATGATACGCAGTATTTT. The encoded protein is CASSQDGDRVDDTQYF.

The chain couples TRBV28 to TRBJ2-1, with 13 nucleotides matching TRBD2. This CDR3 comprises 17 residues. Germline V lookup: CDR1 MDHEN, CDR2 SYDVKM. V lost 2 bases and J lost 15; bases outside the gene matches: 16. The chain's CDR3 is CASSLGSLRTSGSRGFF. The CDR3 DNA follows: TGTGCCAGCAGTTTAGGTTCCCTGAGGACTAGCGGGAGCCGGGGGTTCTTC. The whole variable domain, remainder taken from reference TRBV28 and TRBJ2-1, is DVKVTQSSRYLVKRTGEKVFLECVQDMDHENMFWYRQDPGLGLRLIYFSYDVKMKEKGDIPEGYSVSREKKERFSLILESASTNQTSMYLCASSLGSLRTSGSRGFFGPGTRLTVL.

The genes are TRBV18 and TRBJ2-2; tentatively, D is TRBD1 (5 bases). V lost 3 bases and J 5 bases, leaving 13 bases between the germline ends. The CDR3 loop spans 15 amino acids. Per germline, CDR1 KGHSH and CDR2 LQKENI. CDR3 in DNA: TGTGCCAGCTCACCGCGCAGGGTAGAGACCGGGGAGCTGTTTTTT. This codes for CASSPRRVETGELFF.